This T cell receptor beta chain was sequenced for a study of T cells in narcolepsy. Findings and limits, study-wide: Blood of same and different patients, but not healthy controls, reportedly held recurring autoreactive clonotypes.

A single count supports this clone. No antigen is known for it. One end of the junction varies from germline; a read error may be responsible. Profiled with immunoSEQ multiplex PCR; TCRdb holds only in-frame clones, not every one. The data hold some 23,000 clones, with 70% to 90% observed a single time. The germline V gene encodes CDR1 SGHTA and CDR2 FQGNSA. The CDR3 is 17 amino acids. The specimen was CD45RA- memory CD4+ T cells from PBMCs. The TCR originated in a human donor with narcolepsy. The rearrangement links TRBV7-2 to TRBJ2-7, with a weak D call TRBD1 (5 bases). CDR3: CASSLGLGHRLSSEQYF. The CDR3 region has the DNA TGTGCCAGCAGCTTAGGTTTGGGGCACCGCCTTTCCTCCGAGCAGTACTTC.